Listed below are T cell receptor beta chains from one sample, sequenced in a study of T cells after yellow fever vaccination. TCRdb redid the calling of the 5' RACE reads with MiXCR, one entry per CDR3 protein. The sample lists approximately 610,000 distinct CDR3 sequences, 17% occurring once. The starting material was PBMCs, obtained less than 6 days after the first yellow fever vaccination. Every receptor here comes from a man in his late teens or twenties who received the YFV17D yellow fever vaccine. Each CDR3 is given with its conserved first and last residue. The D gene is left open where the match is weak. Clone sizes are given selectively: once, few, many, or a class where the clone is expanded.

j_call | cdr3_length | v_call | d_call | clone_size | cdr3_nt | cdr3_aa
TRBJ1-5 | 14 | TRBV6-5 | . | . | TGTGCCAGCAGTTACCACAGTGGTTTTCAGCCCCAGCATTTT | CASSYHSGFQPQHF
TRBJ2-1 | 15 | TRBV7-3 | TRBD2 | few | TGTGCCAGCAGCTTCCAAGCGGGGGGGCAGAATGAGCAGTTCTTC | CASSFQAGGQNEQFF
TRBJ1-2 | 14 | TRBV6-2/TRBV6-3 | TRBD1 | . | TGTGCCAGCAGGACTCCGGGACAGGGGTATGGCTACACCTTC | CASRTPGQGYGYTF
TRBJ1-6 | 14 | TRBV10-3 | . | few | TGTGCCATCAGCCGACAGGAGTATAATTCACCCCTCCACTTT | CAISRQEYNSPLHF
TRBJ2-1 | 15 | TRBV3-1 | TRBD2 | many | TGCGCCAGCAGCCAAGTAGCGGGGGGCTACAATGAGCAGTTCTTC | CASSQVAGGYNEQFF
TRBJ2-1 | 15 | TRBV4-3 | . | . | TGCGCCAGCAGCCAAGGAAGGGGGGGATACAATGAGCAGTTCTTC | CASSQGRGGYNEQFF
TRBJ2-7 | 15 | TRBV11-2 | . | . | TGTGCCAGCAGCGAACCATGGAGGGGGTCCTACGAGCAGTACTTC | CASSEPWRGSYEQYF
TRBJ1-5 | 14 | TRBV5-5 | . | . | TGTGCCAGCAGTTCCGGGCCTCTGAGTCAGCCCCAGCATTTT | CASSSGPLSQPQHF
TRBJ2-3 | 14 | TRBV12-3/TRBV12-4 | . | . | TGTGCCAGCAGTTTTTCGGGGGCCACAGATACGCAGTATTTT | CASSFSGATDTQYF
TRBJ2-1 | 18 | TRBV7-8 | . | few | TGTGCCAGCAGCCCCCGTCCGGGGGGCCCCCGTCACTACAATGAGCAGTTCTTC | CASSPRPGGPRHYNEQFF
TRBJ1-3 | 12 | TRBV11-2 | . | once | TGTGCCAGCAGCCACGTCGGAAACACCATATATTTT | CASSHVGNTIYF
TRBJ1-1 | 16 | TRBV18 | . | few | TGTGCCAGCTCACCTGTGGTCGGCGTACGGAACACTGAAGCTTTCTTT | CASSPVVGVRNTEAFF
TRBJ1-1 | 15 | TRBV5-1 | . | many | TGCGCCAGCAGCTTGGGAGGCGGATGGGACACTGAAGCTTTCTTT | CASSLGGGWDTEAFF
TRBJ2-1 | 14 | TRBV28 | TRBD2 | . | TGTGCCAGCAAGGGCGGGGGGGCCCACAATGAGCAGTTCTTC | CASKGGGAHNEQFF
TRBJ2-5 | 13 | TRBV5-1 | . | . | TGCGCCAGCAGCTTCCGTGGGGAAGAGCCCCAGTACTTC | CASSFRGEEPQYF
TRBJ2-3 | 15 | TRBV24-1 | TRBD2 | few | TGTGCCACCAGTAAGGGCGGGGGATACACAGATACGCAGTATTTT | CATSKGGGYTDTQYF
TRBJ1-6 | 15 | TRBV5-6 | . | many | TGTGCCAGCAGCTTGGCCGGTAGGGTGAACTCACCCCTCCACTTT | CASSLAGRVNSPLHF
TRBJ2-6 | 15 | TRBV5-1 | . | few | TGCGCCAGCAGCTTTCAGGACACTGGGGCCAACGTCCTGACTTTC | CASSFQDTGANVLTF
TRBJ1-1 | 14 | TRBV5-6 | . | . | TGTGCCAGCAACGGGCCCTTTGAGAAGGGTGAAGCTTTCTTT | CASNGPFEKGEAFF
TRBJ2-3 | 15 | TRBV27 | TRBD1 | . | TGTGCCAGCAGCTATTCAACAGGGGAAGTAGATACGCAGTATTTT | CASSYSTGEVDTQYF
TRBJ1-3 | 12 | TRBV20-1 | . | few | TGCAGTGCTGCGAACTCTGGAAACACCATATATTTT | CSAANSGNTIYF
TRBJ1-2 | 12 | TRBV5-5 | TRBD1 | many | TGTGCCAGCAGCCCGGACAGGGACGGCTACACCTTC | CASSPDRDGYTF
TRBJ1-1 | 14 | TRBV4-1 | TRBD1 | . | TGCGCCAGCAGCCAATCGACAGGGATGGCGGAAGCTTTCTTT | CASSQSTGMAEAFF
TRBJ2-1 | 15 | TRBV25-1 | . | . | TGTGCCAGCAGCTCACGGGGGCTAGCGGACAATGAGCAGTTCTTC | CASSSRGLADNEQFF
TRBJ2-3 | 15 | TRBV5-1 | . | . | TGCGCCAGCATAGGGGGGGATGCTCGCACAGATACGCAGTATTTT | CASIGGDARTDTQYF